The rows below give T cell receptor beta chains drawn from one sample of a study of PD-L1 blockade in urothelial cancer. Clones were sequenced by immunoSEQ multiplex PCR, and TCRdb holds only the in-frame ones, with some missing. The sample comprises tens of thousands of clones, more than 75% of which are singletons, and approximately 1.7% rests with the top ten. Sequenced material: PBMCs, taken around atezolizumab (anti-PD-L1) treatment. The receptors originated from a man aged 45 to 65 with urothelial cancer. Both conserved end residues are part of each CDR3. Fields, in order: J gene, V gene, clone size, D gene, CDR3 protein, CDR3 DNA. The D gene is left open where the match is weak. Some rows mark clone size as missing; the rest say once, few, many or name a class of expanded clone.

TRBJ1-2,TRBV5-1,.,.,CASSLTGSANYGYTF,TGCGCCAGCAGCTTAACAGGGTCAGCTAACTATGGCTACACCTTC
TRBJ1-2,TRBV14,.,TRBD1,CASSPQTGRYGYTF,TGTGCCAGCAGCCCACAGACAGGGAGGTATGGCTACACCTTC
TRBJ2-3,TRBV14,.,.,CASSQNNLGAPIHTDTQYF,TGTGCCAGCAGCCAAAATAATTTGGGGGCACCCATCCACACAGATACGCAGTATTTT
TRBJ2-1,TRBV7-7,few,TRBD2,CASSLYTPSGRAGNEQFF,TGTGCTAGCAGCTTATACACCCCTAGCGGGAGGGCCGGCAATGAGCAGTTCTTC
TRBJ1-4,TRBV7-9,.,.,CASSLQRNQGLGNEKLFF,TGTGCCAGCAGCTTGCAAAGAAACCAGGGGCTGGGAAATGAAAAACTGTTTTTT
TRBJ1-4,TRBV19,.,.,CASRYNEKLFF,TGTGCCAGTAGATATAATGAAAAACTGTTTTTT
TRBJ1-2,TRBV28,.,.,CASIPGGSYGYTF,TGTGCCAGCATTCCCGGCGGGTCCTATGGCTACACCTTC
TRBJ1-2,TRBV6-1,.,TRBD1,CASSVGTGGNNYGYTF,TGTGCCAGCAGTGTCGGGACAGGGGGTAATAACTATGGCTACACCTTC
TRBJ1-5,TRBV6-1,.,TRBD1,CASRTGQGLPQHF,TGTGCCAGCCGGACAGGGCAAGGTTTGCCCCAGCATTTT
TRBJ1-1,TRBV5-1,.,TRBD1,CASEATGAGTEAFF,TGCGCCAGCGAGGCGACAGGGGCGGGAACTGAAGCTTTCTTT
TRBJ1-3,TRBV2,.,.,CASSGTEGGNTIYF,TGTGCCAGCAGTGGGACTGAAGGCGGAAACACCATATATTTT
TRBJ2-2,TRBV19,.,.,CASSFQGSGELFF,TGTGCCAGCAGTTTTCAGGGCTCCGGGGAGCTGTTTTTT
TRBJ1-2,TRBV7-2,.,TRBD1,CASSLSGTGASYGYTF,TGTGCCAGCAGCTTATCAGGGACAGGGGCCTCCTATGGCTACACCTTC
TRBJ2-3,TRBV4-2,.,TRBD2,CASSDWTSDGDTQYF,TGTGCCAGCAGCGACTGGACTAGCGATGGAGATACGCAGTATTTT
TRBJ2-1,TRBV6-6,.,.,CASRGGGRGNEQFF,TGTGCCAGCAGAGGGGGCGGGCGGGGTAATGAGCAGTTCTTC
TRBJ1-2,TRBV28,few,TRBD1,CASSFTGGGYGYTF,TGTGCCAGCAGTTTCACAGGGGGCGGCTATGGCTACACCTTC
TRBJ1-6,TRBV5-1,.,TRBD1,CASSLSTGTGGISPLHF,TGCGCCAGCAGCTTATCGACCGGGACAGGGGGAATTTCACCCCTCCACTTT
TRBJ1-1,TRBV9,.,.,CASSVVVGGTEAFF,TGTGCCAGCAGCGTAGTCGTAGGGGGCACTGAAGCTTTCTTT
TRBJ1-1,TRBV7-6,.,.,CASSSGVMNTEAFF,TGTGCCAGCAGCTCGGGTGTTATGAACACTGAAGCTTTCTTT
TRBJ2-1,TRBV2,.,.,CASTGVSSYNEQFF,TGTGCCAGCACGGGGGTAAGCTCCTACAATGAGCAGTTCTTC
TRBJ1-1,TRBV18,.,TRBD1,CASSPRDRVAFF,TGTGCCAGCTCACCGAGGGACAGGGTTGCTTTCTTT
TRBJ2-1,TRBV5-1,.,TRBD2,CASSLGGLANEQFF,TGCGCCAGCAGCTTGGGGGGACTAGCCAATGAGCAGTTCTTC
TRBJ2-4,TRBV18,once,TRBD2,CASSPGGGAKNIQYF,TGTGCCAGCTCACCAGGCGGGGGAGCCAAAAACATTCAGTACTTC